What follows are 14 T cell receptor beta chains derived from one specimen sequenced in a study of T cells in Graves' hyperthyroidism and ophthalmopathy. What was amplified from RNA transcripts were TCR beta CDR3 regions. When the TCR CDR3 underwent first-round RT-PCR, the HTBI primer set was used. A single record per CDR3 protein comes from TCRdb applying MiXCR to the multiplex PCR reads. The sample yields hundreds of thousands of distinct CDR3 sequences, about 15% seen once. What was sequenced was blood. The receptors come from a man younger than 35 with Graves' ophthalmopathy.

This clonotype was recorded at least ten times. The rearrangement joins TRBV20-1 to TRBJ2-7; 7 nucleotides line up with TRBD1. V shed 6 bases, J shed 1 base, and the junction held 9 bases outside the gene matches. CDR3 length equals 14 residues. Germline V CDR1 and CDR2: DFQATT, SNEGSKA (reference sequence). CDR3 sequence reads: CSALPGGRSYEQYF. The CDR3 region has the DNA TGCAGTGCGCTCCCAGGGGGTCGGTCCTACGAGCAGTACTTC.

This clonotype was counted many times. The CDR3 DNA reads TGCAGTGCTCCCAGGGACAGTAACACTGAAGCTTTCTTT. Its protein is CSAPRDSNTEAFF. The rearrangement links TRBV20-1 to TRBJ1-1, with 7 bases lining up with TRBD1. V shed 5 bases and J 2 bases; nucleotides not matched to a gene: 5. The CDR3 length is 13 residues. Germline lookup yields CDR1 DFQATT and CDR2 SNEGSKA (reference sequence).

This clonotype was counted at least ten times. V usage is TRBV27 and J usage is TRBJ1-6, with D perhaps matching TRBD1 (5 bases). With 1 base removed from V and 8 bases from J, the gap between germline ends came to 12 bases. The CDR3 consists of 15 residues. Germline CDR1 reads MNHEY; CDR2 reads SMNVEV (reference sequence). Here the CDR3 reads CASSLYVRGDSPLHF. The CDR3 DNA reads as TGTGCCAGCAGTTTATATGTAAGGGGAGATTCACCCCTCCACTTT.

This clonotype was detected many times. The J gene is TRBJ2-1, the V gene TRBV2; possible D gene TRBD2, 6 bases. The CDR3 consists of 14 residues. V lost 11 bases to trimming and J lost 3 bases, with 17 bases between them. Germline V lookup: CDR1 SNHLY, CDR2 FYNNEI. The CDR3 is CALSRAGNYNEQFF. CDR3 bases: TGTGCCCTCTCAAGGGCGGGAAACTACAATGAGCAGTTCTTC.

The chain's CDR3 is CASSGQRTSSTQYF. DNA for the CDR3: TGTGCCAGCAGCGGGCAACGGACTAGCAGTACGCAGTATTTT. The rearrangement joins TRBV9 to TRBJ2-3, with 8 bases matching TRBD2. Germline V CDR1 and CDR2: SGDLS, YYNGEE. The CDR3 has 14 residues. Unmatched junction bases numbered 8, after V lost 3 bases and J lost 8 bases.

At least ten counts were recorded for this clonotype. The rearrangement uses TRBV15 and TRBJ1-2; D is ambiguous. This CDR3 comprises 13 residues. The germline gives CDR1 LNHNV, CDR2 YYDKDF (reference sequence). The V gene lost 5 bases and the J gene lost 2 bases, with 9 bases spanning the gap. This chain's CDR3 is CATSVGSNYGYTF. CDR3 DNA: TGTGCCACCAGCGTTGGGAGCAACTATGGCTACACCTTC.

In DNA form, the CDR3 reads TGTGCCAGCAGTGTACAGGGGGCTCACTCACTAAATCAGCCCCAGCATTTT. The encoded protein is CASSVQGAHSLNQPQHF. The chain combines TRBV27 with TRBJ1-5; 9 bases line up with TRBD1. CDR1 is MNHEY and CDR2 is SMNVEV in the germline V gene (reference sequence). V lost 5 bases, J lost 4 bases, and 12 bases stayed unmatched. CDR3 length equals 17 residues.

This clonotype was recorded at least ten times. The chain couples TRBV5-1 to TRBJ2-3; D gene ambiguous. This CDR3 region has 15 residues. V was cut by 1 base and J by 4 bases, with 13 bases left in between. Germline values: CDR1 SGHRS, CDR2 YFSETQ. The CDR3 nucleotides are TGCGCCAGCAGCTTGCGTTTGGAAATCGCAGATACGCAGTATTTT. It translates to CASSLRLEIADTQYF.

The chain links TRBV5-4 to TRBJ2-7; D perhaps matches TRBD1 (5 bases). Deletions cut 3 bases from V and 0 bases from J, with 16 bases between. This CDR3 spans 16 amino acids. Germline CDR1 and CDR2: SGHNT and YYREEE (reference sequence). Here the CDR3 DNA reads TGTGCCAGCAGCTCGTCGATGGGGCTGACCTCCTACGAGCAGTACTTC. Its translation is CASSSSMGLTSYEQYF. The complete variable domain, with remaining parts taken from reference TRBV5-4 and TRBJ2-7, reads ETGVTQSPTHLIKTRGQQVTLRCSSQSGHNTVSWYQQALGQGPQFIFQYYREEENGRGNFPPRFSGLQFPNYSSELNVNALELDDSALYLCASSSSMGLTSYEQYFGPGTRLTVT.

The sample holds many counts of this clonotype. The V call is TRBV7-2, the J call TRBJ2-3, with 10 nucleotides matching TRBD2. The CDR3 is 17 amino acids. The V and J ends lost 4 bases and 2 bases, in that order; junction bases with no gene match: 9. Germline CDR1 and CDR2: SGHTA and FQGNSA. The CDR3 coding sequence is TGTGCCAGCAGCTACAATCTAGCGGGGGCACACACAGATACGCAGTATTTT. This translates into CASSYNLAGAHTDTQYF.

This chain joins TRBV7-6 and TRBJ2-4; tentatively, D is TRBD2 (5 bases). Trimming left V 0 bases short and J 8 bases short, with 11 bases between. This CDR3 has 14 amino acids. Germline V gives CDR1 SGHVS, CDR2 FNYEAQ. Here the CDR3 reads CASSLAGRGDIQYF. CDR3 bases: TGTGCCAGCAGCTTAGCAGGGAGAGGAGACATTCAGTACTTC.

In its sample, this clonotype was seen a few times. The rearrangement uses TRBV19 and TRBJ1-1; D unresolved. Trimming took off 6 bases at V and 6 bases at J, with 8 bases between the two ends. The CDR3 contains 11 residues. Germline V gene sequence: CDR1 LNHDA, CDR2 SQIVND (reference sequence). CDR3 amino acids: CASSFSAEAFF. The CDR3, as DNA: TGTGCCAGTAGCTTCTCGGCTGAAGCTTTCTTT.

With regard to this clonotype: A far bigger clonotype differs at one base, so this is likely a read error. The rearrangement links TRBV12-3 or TRBV12-4 to TRBJ2-7, with D perhaps TRBD2 (7 bases). The CDR3 has 14 residues. V was trimmed by 3 bases and J by 6 bases, leaving 15 bases between them. This CDR3 is CASSLGRGAGEQYF. The CDR3 nucleotides are TGTGCCAGCAGTTTGGGACGGGGGGCCGGCGAGCAGTACTTC.

This clonotype was seen a handful of times. This chain connects TRBV19 to TRBJ2-1, with 7 bases lining up with TRBD1. V lost 6 bases to trimming and J lost 0 bases; unmatched junction nucleotides: 2. Germline values: CDR1 LNHDA, CDR2 SQIVND (reference sequence). There are 14 residues in the CDR3. The CDR3 DNA reads as TGTGCCAGTAGCGACAGGGCCTCCTACAATGAGCAGTTCTTC. It encodes CASSDRASYNEQFF.